This TCR beta chain was recovered during a study of blood T cell repertoires in COVID-19. Exposed study participants had met a COVID-19 case within 2 weeks before entry. V shed 6 bases, J shed 6 bases, and the junction held 8 bases outside the gene matches. Per germline, CDR1 MNHEY and CDR2 SVGAGI. The length of the CDR3 is 15 residues. The repertoire was sequenced with immunoSEQ multiplex PCR; TCRdb's copy has only in-frame clones and lacks some. The table records around 200,000 clones, around 88% of them present only once. The sequence was collected from a woman aged 25 to 45 who had been exposed to COVID-19. Sequencing input: PBMCs or T cells enriched from blood (not recorded which). This sequence joins TRBV6-5 and TRBJ2-2, with 9 bases lining up with TRBD1. The CDR3 DNA is TGTGCCAGCAGCAACACAGGGGGCCTGGCCGGGGAGCTGTTTTTT. Its protein is CASSNTGGLAGELFF.